The 20 T cell receptor beta chains listed next were all sequenced from one sample in a study of beta chain features in type 1 diabetes. All of the isolated RNA was reverse transcribed, so expressed TCRB transcripts were sequenced. Clones were sequenced by immunoSEQ multiplex PCR, and TCRdb holds only the in-frame ones, with some missing. The profile shows roughly 250,000 clones, 55% to 70% of them singletons. The sequencing sample was made of naive CD4+ T cells from blood. The receptor source for this set is a young man in good health.

This clone was seen a handful of times. The J gene is TRBJ2-7, the V gene TRBV30; 9 nucleotides match TRBD1. Germline V CDR1 and CDR2: GTSNPN, SVGIG (reference sequence). The V gene end was trimmed by 6 bases and the J gene end by 3 bases; junction bases not matched to a gene: 3. CDR3 length: 12 residues. CDR3 loop: CACAGQGYEQYF. The CDR3 bases are TGTGCCTGCGCGGGACAGGGCTACGAGCAGTACTTC.

The chain couples TRBV2 to TRBJ2-5; unclear D gene. CDR3 length: 13 amino acids. Germline values: CDR1 SNHLY, CDR2 FYNNEI. V lost 8 bases and J lost 2, with 12 bases in between. The CDR3 bases are TGTGCCAGCGGAGACTTCCTACAAGAGACCCAGTACTTC. Its protein product is CASGDFLQETQYF.

On this clone itself: Within the sample, other DNA sequences also encode this same CDR3. This chain links TRBV30 with TRBJ1-1; D perhaps matches TRBD1 (6 bases). V lost 0 bases and J 3 bases, leaving 8 bases between the germline ends. The germline V gene encodes CDR1 GTSNPN and CDR2 SVGIG (reference sequence). The CDR3 contains 13 residues. The CDR3 region has the DNA TGTGCCTGGAGTGTACGGGGGCACACTGAAGCTTTCTTT. This gives the protein CAWSVRGHTEAFF.

V is TRBV4-3 and J is TRBJ2-1; 7 bases agree with TRBD2. CDR3 length: 13 residues. J lost 7 bases, V lost 2 bases, and 2 bases had no gene match. Germline V gene lookup returns CDR1 LGHNA and CDR2 YSLEER. DNA of the CDR3: TGCGCCAGCAGCCAATCCGGGAGGAATGAGCAGTTCTTC. Its protein is CASSQSGRNEQFF.

Turning to this clone: Other DNA sequences in the same sample also yield this CDR3. The CDR3 DNA reads TGTGCCAGCAGTGAACTGGCAGGGGGATACAATGAGCAGTTCTTC. Amino acid sequence: CASSELAGGYNEQFF. The chain couples TRBV2 to TRBJ2-1, with 7 bases aligning to TRBD1. Looked up from germline, CDR1 is SNHLY and CDR2 is FYNNEI. V shed 2 bases, J shed 4 bases, and the junction held 5 bases outside the gene matches. This CDR3 region has 15 residues.

This clone was recorded once. The chain uses TRBV7-2 and TRBJ2-3; 8 bases align to TRBD2. This CDR3 has 16 amino acids. Per germline, CDR1 SGHTA and CDR2 FQGNSA. J lost 7 bases, V lost 5 bases, and 14 bases had no gene match. The CDR3 DNA reads as TGTGCCAGCAGCCCTACTAGCGGCCCTGGTTGGAATACGCAGTATTTT. It yields the protein CASSPTSGPGWNTQYF.

The chain couples TRBV29-1 to TRBJ2-3; D tentatively fits TRBD1 or TRBD2 (6 bases each). The germline CDR1 and CDR2 sequences are SQVTM and ANQGSEA. CDR3 size: 12 residues. The CDR3 DNA is TGCAGTGTAGCGGAGGGGGGAGATACGCAGTATTTT. It codes for CSVAEGGDTQYF.

The J gene is TRBJ2-3, the V gene TRBV7-2; 12 positions match TRBD2. With V trimmed by 5 bases and J by 4 bases, 4 bases remained unmatched. The CDR3 has 15 residues. Germline-derived CDR1 and CDR2 are SGHTA and FQGNSA. The CDR3 sequence is CASSPGLAGSDTQYF. The CDR3 nucleotides read TGTGCCAGCAGCCCAGGACTAGCGGGATCAGATACGCAGTATTTT.

This clone was recorded only once. V gene TRBV30 combines with J gene TRBJ2-7; no definite D call. V was shortened by 0 bases and J by 3 bases, with 15 bases between the two germline ends. Germline CDR1 reads GTSNPN; CDR2 reads SVGIG (reference sequence). This CDR3 has 15 amino acids. CDR3 residues: CAWSVVKQANYEQYF. The CDR3 nucleotides read TGTGCCTGGAGTGTAGTAAAGCAGGCGAACTACGAGCAGTACTTC.

The V gene is TRBV29-1, the J gene TRBJ2-7, with unresolved D. V was clipped by 1 base and J by 10 bases, with 11 bases between them. The germline CDR1 and CDR2 sequences are SQVTM and ANQGSEA. The CDR3 totals 11 residues. Here the CDR3 DNA reads TGCAGCGTTGAAGGTAGGAACAGTCAGTACTTC. Its protein is CSVEGRNSQYF.

This clone appeared a few times. The sample has other DNA sequences that encode this CDR3 too. Here the CDR3 DNA reads TGCAGCGTTGCGGGCCTCCTCAACACTGAAGCTTTCTTT. Protein sequence: CSVAGLLNTEAFF. This rearrangement joins TRBV29-1 to TRBJ1-1; D unresolved. The germline V gene encodes CDR1 SQVTM and CDR2 ANQGSEA. V gave up 4 bases and J gave up 2 bases, with 11 bases separating them. The CDR3 has 13 amino acids.

This chain links TRBV4-3 with TRBJ1-5; D unresolved. Germline V gives CDR1 LGHNA, CDR2 YSLEER. V lost 0 bases and J lost 0, with 9 bases in between. CDR3 length: 16 amino acids. The CDR3 sequence: CASSQEGPPSNQPQHF. The CDR3 DNA reads as TGCGCCAGCAGCCAAGAAGGCCCACCTAGCAATCAGCCCCAGCATTTT.

V and J are TRBV18 and TRBJ2-5; TRBD2 aligns across 7 bases. Per the germline V gene, CDR1 is KGHSH and CDR2 is LQKENI. V trimming: 6 bases; J trimming: 3 bases; junction bases outside the gene matches: 10. The CDR3 covers 15 residues. CDR3 sequence: CASSHLADPKETQYF. For the CDR3, the DNA is TGTGCCAGCTCGCACCTAGCGGACCCGAAAGAGACCCAGTACTTC.

The rearrangement joins TRBV11-2 to TRBJ2-3; D may be TRBD2 (5 bases). The germline V gene has CDR1 SGHAT and CDR2 FQNNGV. Trimming took 8 bases from V and 1 from J, leaving 10 bases between them. CDR3 length: 13 residues. CDR3 nucleotides: TGTGCCAGCTTGAGGCGGGGCACAGATACGCAGTATTTT. Its translation: CASLRRGTDTQYF.

Only a few counts were recorded for this clone. The chain recombines TRBV30 with TRBJ1-4; D is uncertain. CDR3 length: 15 residues. V was trimmed by 0 bases and J by 3 bases, leaving 11 bases between them. Germline V gene sequence: CDR1 GTSNPN, CDR2 SVGIG (reference sequence). CDR3 sequence reads: CAWSVPGRPNEKLFF. The CDR3 region has the DNA TGTGCCTGGAGTGTACCGGGGAGGCCTAATGAAAAACTGTTTTTT.

The J gene is TRBJ2-5, the V gene TRBV7-2, with 9 bases aligning to TRBD2. CDR3 length: 15 amino acids. Germline trimming cut 5 bases from V and 4 bases from J; bases unmatched to any gene: 8. Germline values: CDR1 SGHTA, CDR2 FQGNSA. DNA for the CDR3: TGTGCCAGCAGCCCAGCGGGGGGACTAGGAGAGACCCAGTACTTC. This sequence encodes CASSPAGGLGETQYF.

The rearrangement links TRBV30 to TRBJ1-4; no clear D. From germline, CDR1 is GTSNPN and CDR2 SVGIG (reference sequence). This CDR3 comprises 14 residues. V dropped 5 bases and J dropped 2 bases, with 12 bases sitting between them. This chain's CDR3 is CAWDRRATNEKLFF. The DNA of the CDR3 is TGTGCCTGGGACCGGAGGGCCACTAATGAAAAACTGTTTTTT.

This clone came up a few times. The chain recombines TRBV29-1 with TRBJ1-2, with TRBD1 matching 8 bases. This CDR3 has 13 amino acids. Germline lookup yields CDR1 SQVTM and CDR2 ANQGSEA. The junction had 11 bases not matched to a gene; V was cut back by 6 bases and J by 8 bases. In DNA, the CDR3 is TGCAGCGTCAGCTTGGACAGGGCAGGCGGCTACACCTTC. This gives the protein CSVSLDRAGGYTF.

About this clone: Other DNA sequences of this sample code for an identical CDR3. V is TRBV30 and J is TRBJ2-7; maybe TRBD1 (5 bases). CDR3 size: 11 residues. The V and J ends lost 3 bases and 3 bases respectively, with 6 bases between them. The germline V gene has CDR1 GTSNPN and CDR2 SVGIG (reference sequence). The CDR3 spells CAWRQDYEQYF. The CDR3 DNA reads as TGTGCCTGGAGACAGGACTACGAGCAGTACTTC.

This clone was observed a handful of times. V gene TRBV13 combines with J gene TRBJ2-1; no firm D call. Germline V lookup: CDR1 PRHDT, CDR2 FYEKMQ (reference sequence). Trimming removed 5 bases at V and 0 bases at J, with 17 bases between. The CDR3 runs to 17 residues. This chain's CDR3 is CASSEIGDTGSYNEQFF. As DNA, the CDR3 is TGTGCCAGCAGCGAAATAGGCGACACCGGCTCCTACAATGAGCAGTTCTTC.